These 4 T cell receptor beta chains were sequenced from one sample in a study of T cell responses to AZD1222 COVID-19 vaccine. Measured with immunoSEQ multiplex PCR; TCRdb has only the in-frame clones, and not every one. There are 66,000 or so clones in the sample; roughly 84% occur only once, and 15% to 20% lies in the top ten. The sequencing here drew on peripheral blood, taken on day 0 of AZD1222 vaccination. Every receptor here comes from an adult in good health.

By share of the sample, this clone is medium-sized (0.01 to 0.1%). The V gene is TRBV7-6, the J gene TRBJ2-7, with D possibly called TRBD1 or TRBD2 (5 bases each). The CDR3 consists of 14 residues. With 3 bases removed from V and 5 bases from J, the gap between germline ends came to 14 bases. CDR1 SGHVS and CDR2 FNYEAQ come from the germline V gene. The CDR3 nucleotides are TGTGCCAGCAGCTTGGGCAGGGATAGCGACGAGCAGTACTTC. Amino acids: CASSLGRDSDEQYF.

This clone showed up just a few times. V gene TRBV7-6 combines with J gene TRBJ1-3; weak D call: TRBD1 (6 bases). Germline V gives CDR1 SGHVS, CDR2 FNYEAQ. V lost 3 bases to trimming and J lost 3 bases, with 15 bases between them. The CDR3 covers 16 residues. DNA for the CDR3: TGTGCCAGCAGCTTCCAAACAGGGTTTGTTGGAAACACCATATATTTT. This sequence encodes CASSFQTGFVGNTIYF.

The chain combines TRBV30 with TRBJ1-6; TRBD1 agrees at 7 bases. The CDR3 is 16 residues long. V trimming: 3 bases; J trimming: 0 bases; junction bases outside the gene matches: 5. Germline values: CDR1 GTSNPN, CDR2 SVGIG (reference sequence). The CDR3 sequence is CAWRQGGSSYNSPLHF. In DNA, the CDR3 is TGTGCCTGGAGGCAGGGGGGTAGCTCCTATAATTCACCCCTCCACTTT.

The CDR3 reads CASSTGQGEKLFF. The CDR3 DNA reads as TGCGCCAGCAGCACCGGACAGGGAGAAAAACTGTTTTTT. The chain carries TRBV5-1 and TRBJ1-4, with 8 bases lining up with TRBD1. The CDR3 covers 13 residues. With V trimmed by 4 bases and J by 8 bases, 4 bases remained unmatched. Germline loops: CDR1 SGHRS, CDR2 YFSETQ.